These 4 T cell receptor beta chains were all obtained from the same sample, sequenced in a study of identical twins. TCRdb re-analysed the 5' RACE reads in MiXCR, keeping a single row per CDR3 protein. The table includes about 470,000 distinct CDR3 sequences, 24% detected once. These data were also reused for a study on T cells expressing NK-cell markers.

What was sequenced was CD4+ T cells sorted from blood. All receptors come from a woman between 18 and 29 years old in good health.

This sequence joins TRBV20-1 and TRBJ2-1; no clear D gene. The V end was cut by 8 bases, the J end by 10 bases, with 24 bases between. There are 14 residues in the CDR3. CDR1 and CDR2 (germline): DFQATT, SNEGSKA (reference sequence). The CDR3 DNA reads as TGCAGTTTGCGCCGGCAGGAACGGGCTTCGGAGCAGTTCTTC. Translating it yields CSLRRQERASEQFF.

This clonotype was counted only a few times. This chain connects TRBV30 to TRBJ2-3; D not certain. Trimming took 0 bases from V and 3 from J, leaving 13 bases between them. The germline V gene has CDR1 GTSNPN and CDR2 SVGIG (reference sequence). The CDR3 has 15 amino acids. The CDR3 loop is CAWSVLSVLTDTQYF. The DNA of the CDR3 is TGTGCCTGGAGTGTACTTTCCGTCCTTACAGATACGCAGTATTTT.

The rearrangement uses TRBV11-3 and TRBJ2-1; D is uncertain. V gave up 4 bases and J gave up 7 bases, with 11 bases separating them. In germline, CDR1 is SGHNT, CDR2 YENEEA. The CDR3 is 13 amino acids. CDR3 nucleotides: TGTGCCAGCAGCTCCGGGTTGGAGAATGAGCAGTTCTTC. The encoded protein is CASSSGLENEQFF.

This clonotype has only a few counts. This chain joins TRBV28 and TRBJ2-7; 8 bases map to TRBD1. Germline CDR1 reads MDHEN; CDR2 reads SYDVKM. Germline trimming cut 3 bases from V and 3 bases from J; bases unmatched to any gene: 4. The CDR3 totals 14 residues. The chain's CDR3 is CASSLAGGIYEQYF. CDR3 in DNA: TGTGCCAGCAGTTTGGCAGGGGGCATCTACGAGCAGTACTTC. Variable domain in full (rest from reference TRBV28 and TRBJ2-7): DVKVTQSSRYLVKRTGEKVFLECVQDMDHENMFWYRQDPGLGLRLIYFSYDVKMKEKGDIPEGYSVSREKKERFSLILESASTNQTSMYLCASSLAGGIYEQYFGPGTRLTVT.